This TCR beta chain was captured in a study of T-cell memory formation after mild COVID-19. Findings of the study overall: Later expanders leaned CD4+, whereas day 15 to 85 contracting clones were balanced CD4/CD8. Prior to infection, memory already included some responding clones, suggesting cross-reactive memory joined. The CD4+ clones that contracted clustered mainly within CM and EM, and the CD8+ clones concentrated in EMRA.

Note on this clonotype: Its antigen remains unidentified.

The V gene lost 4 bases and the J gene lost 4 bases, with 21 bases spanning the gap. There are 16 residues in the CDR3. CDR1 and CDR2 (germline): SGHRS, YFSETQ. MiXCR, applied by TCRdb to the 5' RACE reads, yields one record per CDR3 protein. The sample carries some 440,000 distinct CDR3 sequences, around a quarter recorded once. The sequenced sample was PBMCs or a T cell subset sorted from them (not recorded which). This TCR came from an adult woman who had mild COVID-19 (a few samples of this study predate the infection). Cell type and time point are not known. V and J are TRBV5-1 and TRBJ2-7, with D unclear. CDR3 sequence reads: CASSPWAPEFAYEQYF. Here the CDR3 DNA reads TGCGCCAGCAGCCCGTGGGCCCCAGAGTTCGCATACGAGCAGTACTTC.